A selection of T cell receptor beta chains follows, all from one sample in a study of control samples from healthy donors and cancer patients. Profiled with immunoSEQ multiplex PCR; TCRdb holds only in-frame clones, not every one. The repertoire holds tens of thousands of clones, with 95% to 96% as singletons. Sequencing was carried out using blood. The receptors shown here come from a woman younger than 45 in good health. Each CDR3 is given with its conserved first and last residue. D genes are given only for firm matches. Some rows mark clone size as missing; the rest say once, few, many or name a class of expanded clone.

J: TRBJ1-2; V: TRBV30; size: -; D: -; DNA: TGTGCCTGGAGTCCTTCGGGCCACCCTTCCGACACCTTC; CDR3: CAWSPSGHPSDTF
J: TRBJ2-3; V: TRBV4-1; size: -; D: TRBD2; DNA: TGCGCCAGCAGCCCCCTTCCCCAGACTAGCGGCACAGATACGCAGTATTTT; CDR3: CASSPLPQTSGTDTQYF
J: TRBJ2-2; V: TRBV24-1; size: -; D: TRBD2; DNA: TGTGCCACCAGTGACTTAGCGGGGGACACCGGGGAGCTGTTTTTT; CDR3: CATSDLAGDTGELFF
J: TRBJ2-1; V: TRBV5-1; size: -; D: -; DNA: TGCGCCAGCAGCTTGGGAGCGGATTACAATGAGCAGTTCTTC; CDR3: CASSLGADYNEQFF
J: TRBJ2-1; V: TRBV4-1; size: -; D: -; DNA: TGCGCCAGCAGCCAAGGGGGACTCGACTCCTACAATGAGCAGTTCTTC; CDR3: CASSQGGLDSYNEQFF
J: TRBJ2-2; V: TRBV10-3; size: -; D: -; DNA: TGTGCCATCGCCCTAGAGGGTACCGGGGAGCTGTTTTTT; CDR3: CAIALEGTGELFF
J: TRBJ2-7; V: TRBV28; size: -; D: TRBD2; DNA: TGTGCCAGCAGTTTAGGTCTAGCGGGAGAATCCGGATTCTACGAGCAGTACTTC; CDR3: CASSLGLAGESGFYEQYF
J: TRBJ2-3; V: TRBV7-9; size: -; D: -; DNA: TGTGCCAGCAGCTCCCGTTTCCCTCAGGGCGAGACTAGCACAGATACGCAGTATTTT; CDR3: CASSSRFPQGETSTDTQYF
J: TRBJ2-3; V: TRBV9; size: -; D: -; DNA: TGTGCCAGCAGCGGAAGAGTTTCCACAGATACGCAGTATTTT; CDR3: CASSGRVSTDTQYF
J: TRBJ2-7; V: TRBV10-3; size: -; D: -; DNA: TGTGCCATCAGTGGGCTAGCAAACCGGTTTGACGAGCAGTACTTC; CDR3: CAISGLANRFDEQYF
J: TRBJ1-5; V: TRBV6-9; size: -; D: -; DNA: TGTGCCAGTAGGGACGGAGATAGCAATCAGCCCCAGCATTTT; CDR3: CASRDGDSNQPQHF
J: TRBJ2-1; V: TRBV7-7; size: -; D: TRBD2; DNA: TGTGCTAGCAGCTTAGCGGGGGATGATGAGCAGTTCTTC; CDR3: CASSLAGDDEQFF
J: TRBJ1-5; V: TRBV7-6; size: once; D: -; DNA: TGTGCCAGCAGCTTAGGGGCGCAGGGTCCTCAGCCCCAGCATTTT; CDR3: CASSLGAQGPQPQHF
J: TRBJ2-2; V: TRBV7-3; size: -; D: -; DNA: TGTGCCAGCAGCTTCGGACACACCGGGGAGCTGTTTTTT; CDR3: CASSFGHTGELFF
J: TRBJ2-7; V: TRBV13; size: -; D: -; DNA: TGTGCCAGCAGCTTGGGTCGACGCACGACCTACGAGCAGTACTTC; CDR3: CASSLGRRTTYEQYF
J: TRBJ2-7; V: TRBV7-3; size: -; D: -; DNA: TGTGCCAGCAGCTTAACCCTCGGTGGACTACACGAGCAGTACTTC; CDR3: CASSLTLGGLHEQYF
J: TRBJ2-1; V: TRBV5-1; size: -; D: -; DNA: TGCGCCAGCAGCTCGGACTTAAGCTCCTACAATGAGCAGTTCTTC; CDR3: CASSSDLSSYNEQFF
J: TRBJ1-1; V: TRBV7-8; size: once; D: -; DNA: TGTGCCAGCAGCTTAGGGACGAGAAACACTGAAGCTTTCTTT; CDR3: CASSLGTRNTEAFF
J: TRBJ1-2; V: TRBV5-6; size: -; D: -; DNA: TGTGCCAGCAGCCCCCGGGGGGTCAACTATGGCTACACCTTC; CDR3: CASSPRGVNYGYTF
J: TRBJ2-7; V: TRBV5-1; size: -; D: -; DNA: TGCGCCAGCAGCTTCCCCGACGAGGGCCCCTACGAGCAGTACTTC; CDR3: CASSFPDEGPYEQYF
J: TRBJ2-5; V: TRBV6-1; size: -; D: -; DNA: TGTGCCAGCAGTGCCCTGACAACCATAGCAGGGGAGACCCAGTACTTC; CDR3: CASSALTTIAGETQYF
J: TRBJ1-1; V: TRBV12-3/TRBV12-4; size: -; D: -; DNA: TGTGCCAGCAGTTTGCCCGGAAACACTGAAGCTTTCTTT; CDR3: CASSLPGNTEAFF
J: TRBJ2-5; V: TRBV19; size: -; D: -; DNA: TGTGCCAGTAGTCCTCACACGTACCAAGAGACCCAGTACTTC; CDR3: CASSPHTYQETQYF
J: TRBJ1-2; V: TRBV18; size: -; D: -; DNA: TGTGCCAGCTCACCTTGGGCTATGAGAGGCTACACCTTC; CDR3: CASSPWAMRGYTF
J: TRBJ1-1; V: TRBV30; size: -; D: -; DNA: TGTGCCTGGAGTGCGGGATCGAACACTGAAGCTTTCTTT; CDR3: CAWSAGSNTEAFF
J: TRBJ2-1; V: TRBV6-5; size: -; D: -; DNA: TGTGCCAGCAGTAGTAGCGGCTCCTACAATGAGCAGTTCTTC; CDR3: CASSSSGSYNEQFF
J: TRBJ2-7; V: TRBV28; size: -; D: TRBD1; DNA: TGTGCCAGCAGCGCCCGGGGGACAGGTCTGACGGTGAAGGGCGAGCAGTACTTC; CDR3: CASSARGTGLTVKGEQYF
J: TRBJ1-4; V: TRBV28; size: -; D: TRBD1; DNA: TGTGCCAGCAGCTCAGGGGGCGTAAGGGAAAAACTGTTTTTT; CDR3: CASSSGGVREKLFF
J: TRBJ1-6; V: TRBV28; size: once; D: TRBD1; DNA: TGTGCCAGCAGTCCCCAAGAGCGACCGGGACAGGGAAGGGAGTTGGATTCACCCCTCCACTTT; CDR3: CASSPQERPGQGRELDSPLHF
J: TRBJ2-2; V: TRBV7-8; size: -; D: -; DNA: TGTGCCAGCAGCGCCAACACCGGGGAGCTGTTTTTT; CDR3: CASSANTGELFF
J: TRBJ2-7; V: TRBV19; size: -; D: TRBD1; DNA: TGTGCCAGTAGGGGGACAGGTTCTACCTACGAGCAGTACTTC; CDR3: CASRGTGSTYEQYF
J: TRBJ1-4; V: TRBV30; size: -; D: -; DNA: TGTGCCTGGAGAGGACTGCGTAATGAAAAACTGTTTTTT; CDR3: CAWRGLRNEKLFF
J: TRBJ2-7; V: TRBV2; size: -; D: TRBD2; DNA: TGTGCCAGCAGTGATCCTGAGCGGGGAGGGCCCGACGAGCAGTACTTC; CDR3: CASSDPERGGPDEQYF
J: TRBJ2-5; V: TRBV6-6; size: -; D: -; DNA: TGTGCCAGCAGCCCTAGCCGGGCCAGGGTGGTCGCCCAGTACTTC; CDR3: CASSPSRARVVAQYF
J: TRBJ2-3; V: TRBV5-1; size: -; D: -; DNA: TGCGCCAGCAGCTTGGAAGGAGATACGCAGTATTTT; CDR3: CASSLEGDTQYF
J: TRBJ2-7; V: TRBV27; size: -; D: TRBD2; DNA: TGTGCCAGCAGGACCTCTGCGCTAGCGGGAGACGGGTACTTC; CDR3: CASRTSALAGDGYF
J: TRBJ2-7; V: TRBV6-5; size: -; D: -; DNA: TGTGCCAGCACCCGGACGCGGGACTCGACTTACGAGCAGTACTTC; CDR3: CASTRTRDSTYEQYF
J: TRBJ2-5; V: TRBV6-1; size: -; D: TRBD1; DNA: TGTGCCAGCAGTGAGGGACAGGGGGCGGGGGAGACCCAGTACTTC; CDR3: CASSEGQGAGETQYF
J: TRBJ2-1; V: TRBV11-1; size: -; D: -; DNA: TGTGCCAGCAGCCGAACTGGCAGCTCCTACAATGAGCAGTTCTTC; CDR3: CASSRTGSSYNEQFF
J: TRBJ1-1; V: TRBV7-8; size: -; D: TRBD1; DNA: TGTGCCAGCAGCTTGGGACAGGGCATTAACACTGAAGCTTTCTTT; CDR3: CASSLGQGINTEAFF
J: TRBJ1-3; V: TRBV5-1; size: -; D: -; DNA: TGCGCCAGCAGCCACTCGGGGGCACCCCAGGGCACCATATATTTT; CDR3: CASSHSGAPQGTIYF
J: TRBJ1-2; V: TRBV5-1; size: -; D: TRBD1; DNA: TGCGCCAGCAGCCCGACAGGGGTGACCAACTATGGCTACACCTTC; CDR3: CASSPTGVTNYGYTF
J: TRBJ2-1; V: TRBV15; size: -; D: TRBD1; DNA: TGTGCCACCAGCAGAGATTTGGACAGGGGGACCTACAATGAGCAGTTCTTC; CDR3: CATSRDLDRGTYNEQFF
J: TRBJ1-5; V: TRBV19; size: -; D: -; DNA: TGTGCCAGTAGTAGTGGGGCAGGACCCAATCAGCCCCAGCATTTT; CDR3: CASSSGAGPNQPQHF
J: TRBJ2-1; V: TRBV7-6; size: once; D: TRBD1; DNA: TGTGCCAGCAGCCCAGGGACAGGGGGCTGGAATGAGCAGTTCTTC; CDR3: CASSPGTGGWNEQFF
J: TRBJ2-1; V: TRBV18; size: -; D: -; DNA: TGTGCCAGCTCACCACCCGACAGAATCGTCGATGAGCAGTTCTTC; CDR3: CASSPPDRIVDEQFF
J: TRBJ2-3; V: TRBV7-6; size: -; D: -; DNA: TGTGCCAGCAGCACGGGACCTGGATCAGATACGCAGTATTTT; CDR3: CASSTGPGSDTQYF
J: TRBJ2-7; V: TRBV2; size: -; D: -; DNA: TGTGCCAGCAGTGAAGCGAGCGCCAGTTCCTACGAGCAGTACTTC; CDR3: CASSEASASSYEQYF
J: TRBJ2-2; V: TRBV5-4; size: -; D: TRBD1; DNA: TGTGCCAGCAGCTCGGTGACAGGGCCGAACACCGGGGAGCTGTTTTTT; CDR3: CASSSVTGPNTGELFF
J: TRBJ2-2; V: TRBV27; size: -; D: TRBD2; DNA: TGTGCCAGCAGGCTAGCGGGAGGGAACACCGGGGAGCTGTTTTTT; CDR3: CASRLAGGNTGELFF
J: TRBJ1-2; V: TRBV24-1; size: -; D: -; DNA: TGTGCCACCAGTGATTCTGGCTATGGCTACACCTTC; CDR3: CATSDSGYGYTF
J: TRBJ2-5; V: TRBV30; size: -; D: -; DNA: TGTGCCTGGAGTGGTGGGAGAGTCGAGACCCAGTACTTC; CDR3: CAWSGGRVETQYF
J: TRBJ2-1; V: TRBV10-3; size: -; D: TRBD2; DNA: TGTGCCTTTCCTAGCGGAGCTTACAATGAGCAGTTCTTC; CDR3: CAFPSGAYNEQFF
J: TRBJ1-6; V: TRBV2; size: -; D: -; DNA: TGTGCCAGCAGTTGGAACCGGGACCTGGGAATTTCACCCCTCCACTTT; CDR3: CASSWNRDLGISPLHF